What follows are 5 T cell receptor beta chains derived from one specimen sequenced in a study of blood T cell repertoires in COVID-19. Profiled with immunoSEQ multiplex PCR; TCRdb holds only in-frame clones, not every one. The top ten hold 2% to 2.5% of the sample, which has roughly 140,000 clones, about nine tenths seen once. Sequenced input: peripheral blood. The receptor source for this set is a human donor in a cohort sampled during active COVID-19.

The CDR3 region is CASSWAGTRGDTQYF. In DNA form, the CDR3 reads TGTGCCAGTAGTTGGGCCGGGACTAGGGGTGATACGCAGTATTTT. The chain couples TRBV19 to TRBJ2-3, with 8 bases that match TRBD2. This CDR3 is 15 amino acids long. CDR1 is LNHDA and CDR2 is SQIVND in the germline V gene (reference sequence). The V and J ends lost 5 bases and 6 bases, in that order; junction bases with no gene match: 10.

The chain combines TRBV5-4 with TRBJ1-2, with a weak D call TRBD1 (6 bases). Looked up from germline, CDR1 is SGHNT and CDR2 is YYREEE (reference sequence). CDR3 length: 16 residues. The V gene lost 1 base and the J gene lost 5 bases, with 18 bases spanning the gap. CDR3 nucleotides: TGTGCCAGCAGCTTGCGGGGGGGGCAGGCGATATATGGCTACACCTTC. It codes for CASSLRGGQAIYGYTF.

The chain couples TRBV28 to TRBJ1-1; a weak D match, TRBD1 (5 bases). The germline V gene has CDR1 MDHEN and CDR2 SYDVKM. The V gene lost 6 bases and the J gene lost 5 bases, with 22 bases spanning the gap. The CDR3 runs 16 residues. This chain's CDR3 is CASSLRVGRGETEAFF. CDR3 DNA: TGTGCCAGCAGCTTAAGGGTAGGTAGGGGTGAGACTGAAGCTTTCTTT.

The V gene is TRBV2, the J gene TRBJ2-5, with TRBD2 matching 9 bases. The CDR3 contains 17 residues. Germline V gene sequence: CDR1 SNHLY, CDR2 FYNNEI. With V trimmed by 6 bases and J by 4 bases, 15 bases remained unmatched. The CDR3 is CASSDERWREGRETQYF. Written as DNA, the CDR3 is TGTGCCAGCAGCGACGAACGATGGCGGGAGGGCCGAGAGACCCAGTACTTC.

This clone has just one count. V usage is TRBV18 and J usage is TRBJ1-4; D not certain. This CDR3 comprises 17 residues. Germline values: CDR1 KGHSH, CDR2 LQKENI. V was cut by 1 base and J by 0 bases, with 12 bases left in between. The CDR3 is CASSPLVGQTTNEKLFF. CDR3 nucleotides: TGTGCCAGCTCACCACTTGTTGGGCAGACAACTAATGAAAAACTGTTTTTT.